This entry lists 22 T cell receptor beta chains sequenced from one sample in a study of beta chain features in type 1 diabetes. Regarding the study as a whole: Moderate but significant shortening of TCRB CDR3s was recorded in all four CD4+ subsets from Type 1 diabetes patients.

Expressed TCRB transcripts were sequenced because the entire RNA isolate underwent reverse transcription. Produced via immunoSEQ multiplex PCR; TCRdb's table is partial and in-frame only. The sample records about 390,000 clones, over 9% being singletons. These TCRs are of unknown antigen specificity. Sample: central memory CD4+ T cells from blood. Receptors originate from a man aged 25 to 40 with type 1 diabetes.

The chain is built from TRBV28 and TRBJ1-2, with D possibly matching TRBD1 (5 bases). The CDR3 runs 15 residues. CDR1 is MDHEN, CDR2 SYDVKM, per germline. Trimming left V 7 bases short and J 4 bases short, with 19 bases between. CDR3 region: CASMSPWGGVYGYTF. CDR3 bases: TGTGCCAGCATGAGCCCCTGGGGGGGGGTCTATGGCTACACCTTC.

This clone was observed at least ten times. The chain carries TRBV4-2 and TRBJ2-3; D possibly corresponds to TRBD2 (6 bases). Germline CDR1 and CDR2: LGHNA and YNFKEQ. This CDR3 contains 17 residues. Deletions cut 4 bases from V and 8 bases from J, with 25 bases between. The CDR3 spells CASSPLSTGDEVGTQYF. In DNA, the CDR3 is TGTGCCAGCAGCCCTCTCTCGACGGGAGATGAGGTCGGTACGCAGTATTTT.

This clone was counted only a few times. V and J are TRBV7-2 and TRBJ2-3; 9 bases line up with TRBD1. The germline V gene has CDR1 SGHTA and CDR2 FQGNSA. The junction had 5 bases not matched to a gene; V was cut back by 5 bases and J by 5 bases. This CDR3 is built from 14 residues. The CDR3: CASSPRTGVDTQYF. The CDR3 nucleotides are TGTGCCAGCAGCCCCCGGACAGGGGTAGATACGCAGTATTTT.

The sample holds a few counts of this clone. The chain employs TRBV6-5 and TRBJ2-1, with D unresolved. Germline lookup yields CDR1 MNHEY and CDR2 SVGAGI. With 10 bases removed from V and 2 bases from J, the gap between germline ends came to 6 bases. There are 11 residues in the CDR3. The CDR3 sequence is CAIKTYNEQFF. The DNA of the CDR3 is TGTGCCATCAAAACCTACAATGAGCAGTTCTTC.

This rearrangement joins TRBV29-1 to TRBJ2-2, with D perhaps given as TRBD1 or TRBD2 (6 bases each). In germline, CDR1 is SQVTM, CDR2 ANQGSEA. The CDR3 has 14 amino acids. V was shortened by 3 bases and J by 7 bases, with 15 bases between the two germline ends. The CDR3 nucleotides are TGCAGCGTTGATCGGGGGCGCTCGAGCGGGGAGCTGTTTTTT. Amino acid sequence: CSVDRGRSSGELFF.

This chain connects TRBV7-9 to TRBJ1-2, with 7 bases matching TRBD1. V trimming: 4 bases; J trimming: 6 bases; junction bases outside the gene matches: 14. The CDR3 has 16 residues. CDR1 is SEHNR and CDR2 is FQNEAQ in the germline V gene (reference sequence). The CDR3 sequence is CASSSPRLEGADGYTF. CDR3 nucleotides: TGTGCCAGCAGCTCCCCCCGGCTTGAGGGGGCTGATGGCTACACCTTC.

V gene TRBV11-1 combines with J gene TRBJ2-3, with 9 nucleotides matching TRBD1. The J segment lost 2 bases and the V segment lost 5 bases, leaving 8 bases of the junction unmatched. From germline, CDR1 is SGHAT and CDR2 FQDESV (reference sequence). CDR3 length equals 16 residues. Here the CDR3 reads CASSPTGTGYTDTQYF. CDR3 in DNA: TGTGCCAGCAGCCCCACTGGGACAGGGTACACAGATACGCAGTATTTT.

The chain carries TRBV6-6 and TRBJ2-6, with D uncertain. There are 15 residues in the CDR3. Per germline, CDR1 MNHNY and CDR2 SVGAGI (reference sequence). Trimming took 5 bases from V and 0 from J, leaving 8 bases between them. This CDR3 is CASSSTTSGANVLTF. The CDR3 DNA follows: TGTGCCAGCAGTAGTACGACCTCTGGGGCCAACGTCCTGACTTTC.

The V and J genes are TRBV5-6 and TRBJ2-3, with a possible D match to TRBD2 (6 bases). Deletions cut 6 bases from V and 2 bases from J, with 22 bases between. From germline, CDR1 is SGHDT and CDR2 YYEEEE. This CDR3 contains 17 residues. The CDR3 bases are TGTGCCAGCACAAGCCAGCGGGCGGGCCTTTTCACAGATACGCAGTATTTT. This encodes CASTSQRAGLFTDTQYF.

The V and J genes are TRBV5-6 and TRBJ2-2, with 9 bases identical to TRBD1. The length of the CDR3 is 17 residues. From germline, CDR1 is SGHDT and CDR2 YYEEEE. V gave up 1 base and J gave up 1 base; unmatched junction bases: 5. The CDR3 sequence: CASSLLRGQGNTGELFF. As DNA, the CDR3 is TGTGCCAGCAGCTTGCTTAGGGGACAGGGGAACACCGGGGAGCTGTTTTTT. Full variable domain (missing parts from reference TRBV5-6 and TRBJ2-2): DAGVTQSPTHLIKTRGQQVTLRCSPKSGHDTVSWYQQALGQGPQFIFQYYEEEERQRGNFPDRFSGHQFPNYSSELNVNALLLGDSALYLCASSLLRGQGNTGELFFGEGSRLTVL.

This clone was observed a handful of times. The chain uses TRBV2 and TRBJ1-5; no reliable D call. CDR1 is SNHLY, CDR2 FYNNEI, per germline. V was cut by 5 bases and J by 5 bases, with 10 bases left in between. The CDR3 is 13 amino acids. This CDR3 is CASSSHVDQPQHF. CDR3 coding DNA: TGTGCCAGCAGTTCACACGTGGATCAGCCCCAGCATTTT.

V usage is TRBV4-2 and J usage is TRBJ2-7; D may correspond to TRBD1 or TRBD2 (6 bases each). Trimming removed 5 bases from V and 2 bases from J, with 16 bases in between. This CDR3 spans 15 amino acids. Germline values: CDR1 LGHNA, CDR2 YNFKEQ. The CDR3 protein is CASSLRGAGTYEQYF. The CDR3 nucleotides read TGTGCCAGCAGCTTAAGGGGGGCGGGAACCTACGAGCAGTACTTC.

This clone was observed once. This chain connects TRBV11-3 to TRBJ2-2; 8 bases match TRBD1. CDR1 is SGHNT and CDR2 is YENEEA in the germline V gene. The trim removed 5 bases at V and 2 bases at J, leaving 7 bases unmatched. This CDR3 comprises 16 residues. Written as DNA, the CDR3 is TGTGCCAGCAGCGCTCCAGGGGGCCTCAACACCGGGGAGCTGTTTTTT. Its protein product is CASSAPGGLNTGELFF.

The chain links TRBV27 to TRBJ2-3; D not certain. The V gene's germline CDR1 is MNHEY and CDR2 SMNVEV (reference sequence). Trimming stripped 0 bases from V and 1 base from J, with 5 bases between. The length of the CDR3 is 14 residues. CDR3 sequence reads: CASSLSPGTDTQYF. CDR3 nucleotides: TGTGCCAGCAGTTTATCCCCAGGCACAGATACGCAGTATTTT.

The chain carries TRBV7-2 and TRBJ1-5; D possibly corresponds to TRBD1 (5 bases). CDR1 and CDR2 from the germline V gene are SGHTA and FQGNSA. V gave up 4 bases and J gave up 2 bases, with 15 bases separating them. The length of the CDR3 is 16 residues. The CDR3 sequence: CASSSYGGGGNQPQHF. For the CDR3, the DNA is TGTGCCAGCAGCTCCTATGGCGGGGGTGGCAATCAGCCCCAGCATTTT.

Many counts were recorded for this clone. The same CDR3 also results from other DNA sequences found in this sample. V and J are TRBV29-1 and TRBJ2-7, with D perhaps matching TRBD1 or TRBD2 (5 bases each). CDR3 length equals 12 residues. V was shortened by 6 bases and J by 2 bases, with 11 bases between the two germline ends. Per the germline V gene, CDR1 is SQVTM and CDR2 is ANQGSEA. CDR3 in amino acids: CSVGDGTYEQYF. Written as DNA, the CDR3 is TGCAGCGTGGGGGACGGTACCTACGAGCAGTACTTC.

This clone came up a few times. The chain employs TRBV6-5 and TRBJ1-5; D might be TRBD1 (5 bases). Trimming removed 2 bases from V and 3 bases from J, with 11 bases in between. The CDR3 has 15 residues. Germline V gene sequence: CDR1 MNHEY, CDR2 SVGAGI. The CDR3 spells CASSYGGGVNQPQHF. The CDR3 nucleotides are TGTGCCAGCAGTTACGGTGGGGGGGTCAATCAGCCCCAGCATTTT.

The chain employs TRBV28 and TRBJ1-1; D perhaps matches TRBD1 (6 bases). Germline assignment: CDR1 MDHEN and CDR2 SYDVKM. V lost 0 bases to trimming and J lost 5 bases, with 13 bases between them. The length of the CDR3 is 15 residues. The CDR3 sequence: CASSLWGAQGTEAFF. DNA of the CDR3: TGTGCCAGCAGTTTATGGGGGGCACAGGGAACTGAAGCTTTCTTT. The full variable domain, rest sourced from reference TRBV28 and TRBJ1-1, is DVKVTQSSRYLVKRTGEKVFLECVQDMDHENMFWYRQDPGLGLRLIYFSYDVKMKEKGDIPEGYSVSREKKERFSLILESASTNQTSMYLCASSLWGAQGTEAFFGQGTRLTVV.

V and J are TRBV29-1 and TRBJ2-2; 7 nucleotides line up with TRBD1. The CDR3 is made up of 13 amino acids. CDR1 SQVTM and CDR2 ANQGSEA come from the germline V gene. The V segment lost 6 bases and the J segment 4 bases; nucleotides outside the gene matches: 5. CDR3 in amino acids: CSVETGITGELFF. CDR3 sequence (DNA): TGCAGCGTAGAGACAGGGATCACCGGGGAGCTGTTTTTT.

The rearrangement links TRBV7-2 to TRBJ1-1; no clear D. This CDR3 comprises 14 residues. Germline V lookup: CDR1 SGHTA, CDR2 FQGNSA. Deletions cut 0 bases from V and 0 bases from J, with 5 bases between. In DNA form, the CDR3 reads TGTGCCAGCAGCTTAGCCTCAATGAACACTGAAGCTTTCTTT. Protein sequence: CASSLASMNTEAFF.

This sequence joins TRBV12-2 and TRBJ2-7; TRBD1 is the table's D call, not checked against the DNA. TRBV12-2 is annotated as a pseudogene. The CDR3 is 16 amino acids. The chain's CDR3 is CASRLAFRRTYYEQYF. As DNA, the CDR3 is TGTGCAAGTCGTCTCGCATTCCGACGGACATACTACGAGCAGTACTTC.

This clone was detected only a few times. This rearrangement joins TRBV5-1 to TRBJ1-1, with a tentative D call TRBD1 (5 bases). V was shortened by 0 bases and J by 0 bases, with 12 bases between the two germline ends. This CDR3 is built from 16 residues. Germline lookup yields CDR1 SGHRS and CDR2 YFSETQ. The CDR3 loop is CASSLVQGTLNTEAFF. The DNA for the CDR3 is TGCGCCAGCAGCTTGGTTCAGGGAACCCTGAACACTGAAGCTTTCTTT.